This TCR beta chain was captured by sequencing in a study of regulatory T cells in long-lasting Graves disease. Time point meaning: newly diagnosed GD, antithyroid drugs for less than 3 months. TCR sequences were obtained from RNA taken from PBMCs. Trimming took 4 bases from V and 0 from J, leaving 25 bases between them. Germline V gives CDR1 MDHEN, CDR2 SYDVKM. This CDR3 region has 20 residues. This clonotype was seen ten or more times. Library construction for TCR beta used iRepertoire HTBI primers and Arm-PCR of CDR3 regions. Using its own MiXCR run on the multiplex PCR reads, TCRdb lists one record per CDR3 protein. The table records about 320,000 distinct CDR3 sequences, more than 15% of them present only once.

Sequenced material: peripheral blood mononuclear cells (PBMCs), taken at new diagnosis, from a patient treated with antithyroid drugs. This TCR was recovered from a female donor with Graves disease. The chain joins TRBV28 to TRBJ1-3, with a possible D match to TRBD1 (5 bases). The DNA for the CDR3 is TGTGCCAGCAGTTCTCCTGAAACGGACCCCTTGGGGCTCTCTGGAAACACCATATATTTT. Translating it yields CASSSPETDPLGLSGNTIYF.